Described below is a single TCR beta chain sequence and its context. The sample's treatment: oral pan-JAK inhibitor, 5-10 mg twice daily. Individuals with alopecia areata gave both lesional scalp punch biopsies and peripheral blood for collection. Reverse transcribed after extraction, RNA yielded cDNA as the sequencing template. Only in-frame clones appear in the TCRdb table, and some are missing; sequencing was by immunoSEQ multiplex PCR. The repertoire consists of about 3,600 clones, with 70% occurring once and the leading ten covering 7% to 10%. The CDR3 runs 17 residues. V trimming: 1 base; J trimming: 4 bases; junction bases outside the gene matches: 11. Germline values: CDR1 LNHDA, CDR2 SQIVND (reference sequence). The data originate from a study of CD8+ T cells in alopecia areata.

The gene calls are TRBV19 and TRBJ2-5, with 8 bases aligning to TRBD2. The clonotype originates from a human donor with alopecia areata. Sequencing was performed on skin, taken at week 24, from a patient treated with tofacitinib. This chain's CDR3 is CASSIGTSSLGVETQYF. The CDR3 DNA is TGTGCCAGTAGTATAGGGACTAGCTCCCTCGGGGTAGAGACCCAGTACTTC.